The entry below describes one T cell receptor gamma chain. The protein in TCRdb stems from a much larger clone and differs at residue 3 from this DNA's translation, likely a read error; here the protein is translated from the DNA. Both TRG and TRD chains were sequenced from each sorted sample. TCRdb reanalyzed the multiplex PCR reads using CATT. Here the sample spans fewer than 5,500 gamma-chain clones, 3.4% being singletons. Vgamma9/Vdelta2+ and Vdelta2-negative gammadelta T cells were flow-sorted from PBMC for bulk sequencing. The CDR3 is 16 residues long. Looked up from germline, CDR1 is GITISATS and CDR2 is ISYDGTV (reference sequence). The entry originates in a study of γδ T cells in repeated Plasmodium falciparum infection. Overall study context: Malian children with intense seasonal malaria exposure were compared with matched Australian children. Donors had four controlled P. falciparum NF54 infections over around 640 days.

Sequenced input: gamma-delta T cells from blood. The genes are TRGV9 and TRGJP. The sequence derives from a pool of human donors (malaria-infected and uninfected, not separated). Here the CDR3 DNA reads TGTGCCTCGTGGGAGGGCTTAGAGTTGGGCAAAAAAATCAAGGTATTT. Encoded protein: CASWEGLELGKKIKVF.